The sequence of this TCR beta chain was determined in a study of naive and memory T cell subsets. This clonotype has more than one count but fewer than ten. Antigen: not known. After removal of 5 bases from V and 0 bases from J, the junction contained 5 bases not matched to a gene. The CDR3 covers 15 residues. The germline V gene has CDR1 MNHEY and CDR2 SVGAGI. Study findings and constraints: In naive cells, over 85% of TCR sequences were seen only once. From naive to CM, EM and EMRA, diversity decreased and Gini increased. A few larger clonotypes appeared in naive repertoires, especially CD8, possibly memory cells re-expressing CD45RA.

Both TRBC1 and TRBC2 were covered by a beta constant-region primer of two equimolar oligonucleotides. Ligated cDNA was amplified by four rounds of PCR with nested alpha and beta constant-region primers and SP2. An oligonucleotide with the SP2 primer and a 12-nucleotide UMI was ligated to the cDNA 3' end. TCRdb used MiXCR to reprocess the UMI-ligation and nested PCR reads, holding one entry per CDR3 protein. The table shows about 150,000 distinct CDR3 sequences, with under 25% occurring only once. The sequenced material came from naive CD4+ T cells from blood. The receptor was derived from a human donor in good health. The V and J genes are TRBV6-5 and TRBJ2-3; 7 bases line up with TRBD2. DNA of the CDR3: TGTGCCAGCAGTCCTACTAGCGTGAGCACAGATACGCAGTATTTT. Its translation: CASSPTSVSTDTQYF.